Below are 31 T cell receptor beta chains sequenced from a single sample in a study of early T cells in non-severe SARS-CoV-2 infection. TCRdb passed the 5' RACE reads through MiXCR, listing each CDR3 protein once. The table includes 90,000 to 130,000 distinct CDR3 sequences, 12% detected once. The sample was whole blood. The receptor source for this set is an adult who was a healthcare worker with PCR-confirmed SARS-CoV-2 infection or an uninfected control (not recorded which).

In this sample, this clonotype turned up many times. The J gene is TRBJ1-1, the V gene TRBV11-2; the D gene is possibly TRBD1 (6 bases). The ends were cut back, 10 bases at V and 3 bases at J, with 18 bases in the middle. The germline V gene encodes CDR1 SGHAT and CDR2 FQNNGV. The CDR3 spans 14 residues. The CDR3 spells CATELWGRDTEAFF. The CDR3 DNA reads as TGTGCCACCGAATTGTGGGGGCGAGACACTGAAGCTTTCTTT.

The chain carries TRBV20-1 and TRBJ2-5; D possibly matches TRBD1 or TRBD2 (6 bases each). This CDR3 spans 12 amino acids. Germline V lookup: CDR1 DFQATT, CDR2 SNEGSKA (reference sequence). V was pared by 1 base and J by 5 bases, with 8 bases between. CDR3 sequence: CSARGGAETQYF. As DNA, the CDR3 is TGCAGTGCTAGAGGGGGGGCTGAGACCCAGTACTTC.

The sample holds a few counts of this clonotype. The chain is built from TRBV7-6 and TRBJ2-5, with 10 bases aligning to TRBD2. The CDR3 runs to 16 residues. CDR1 SGHVS and CDR2 FNYEAQ come from the germline V gene. V shed 1 base, J shed 5 bases, and the junction held 7 bases outside the gene matches. The CDR3 region has the DNA TGTGCCAGCAGCTTAGGGGCTAGCGGGGGAGTGGAGACCCAGTACTTC. Protein product: CASSLGASGGVETQYF.

The CDR3 protein is CASSLSESNQPQHF. The CDR3, as DNA: TGTGCCAGCAGTTTATCGGAAAGCAATCAGCCCCAGCATTTT. The genes are TRBV27 and TRBJ1-5, with D uncertain. Germline-derived CDR1 and CDR2 are MNHEY and SMNVEV (reference sequence). The CDR3 has 14 amino acids. Trimming cost V 0 bases and J 1 base, with 4 bases left between them.

In its sample, this clonotype was seen a few times. The J gene is TRBJ2-3, the V gene TRBV11-2; 7 bases are a match to TRBD2. Germline assignment: CDR1 SGHAT and CDR2 FQNNGV. CDR3 length: 15 residues. Trimming cost V 0 bases and J 8 bases; bases outside gene matches: 8. In nucleotides, the CDR3 is TGTGCCAGCAGCTTAGATCTGGGGGGAGGGATTACGCAGTATTTT. It specifies CASSLDLGGGITQYF.

The chain uses TRBV11-2 and TRBJ2-5, with 11 nucleotides matching TRBD2. The V and J ends lost 5 bases and 2 bases, in that order; junction bases with no gene match: 10. Germline assignment: CDR1 SGHAT and CDR2 FQNNGV. The CDR3 consists of 17 residues. CDR3 protein: CASSRRTWTSGQETQYF. The CDR3 DNA sequence: TGTGCCAGCAGCCGCCGAACGTGGACTAGCGGGCAAGAGACCCAGTACTTC. Variable domain in full (rest from reference TRBV11-2 and TRBJ2-5): EAGVAQSPRYKIIEKRQSVAFWCNPISGHATLYWYQQILGQGPKLLIQFQNNGVVDDSQLPKDRFSAERLKGVDSTLKIQPAKLEDSAVYLCASSRRTWTSGQETQYFGPGTRLLVL.

This clonotype turned up a few times. The chain has TRBV7-9 and TRBJ2-5; 7 nucleotides match TRBD2. The CDR3 sequence is 17 residues long. Germline CDR1 is SEHNR and CDR2 is FQNEAQ (reference sequence). V was clipped by 5 bases and J by 7 bases; unmatched bases: 19. CDR3 residues: CASSGMRGGSAIGTQYF. The DNA of the CDR3 is TGTGCCAGCAGCGGGATGCGCGGCGGGAGTGCGATCGGGACCCAGTACTTC.

The chain carries TRBV30 and TRBJ2-2; 10 nucleotides align to TRBD2. Losses at the gene ends were 1 base for V and 13 bases for J; bases not matched to a gene: 3. The CDR3 consists of 12 residues. Looked up from germline, CDR1 is GTSNPN and CDR2 is SVGIG (reference sequence). The CDR3 sequence is CAWSDSGRLLFF. The CDR3 region has the DNA TGTGCCTGGAGTGATAGCGGGAGGTTGCTGTTTTTT. The entire variable domain, with the rest obtained from reference TRBV30 and TRBJ2-2, is as follows: SQTIHQWPATLVQPVGSPLSLECTVEGTSNPNLYWYRQAAGRGLQLLFYSVGIGQISSEVPQNLSASRPQDRQFILSSKKLLLSDSGFYLCAWSDSGRLLFFGEGSRLTVL.

The chain recombines TRBV6-1 with TRBJ1-2; possible D gene TRBD1, 5 bases. CDR1 is MNHNS, CDR2 SASEGT, per germline. The CDR3 sequence is 14 residues long. Trimming pared 7 bases from V and 6 bases from J, leaving 18 bases between. CDR3 coding DNA: TGTGCCAGCAAACCGTGGGAGCAGGGCCATGGCTACACCTTC. Its translation is CASKPWEQGHGYTF.

The CDR3: CSVDRGKGGELFF. The CDR3 region has the DNA TGCAGCGTTGACCGGGGGAAGGGCGGGGAGCTGTTTTTT. V and J are TRBV29-1 and TRBJ2-2; a possible D gene is TRBD2 (6 bases). The V end was cut by 3 bases, the J end by 7 bases, with 12 bases between. Per the germline V gene, CDR1 is SQVTM and CDR2 is ANQGSEA. CDR3 size: 13 residues.

This clonotype was counted a few times. V usage is TRBV6-5 and J usage is TRBJ1-5, with no clear D. Germline V CDR1 and CDR2: MNHEY, SVGAGI. The CDR3 totals 14 residues. V gave up 4 bases and J gave up 5 bases, with 12 bases separating them. This CDR3 is CASSLAGNHQPQHF. Here the CDR3 DNA reads TGTGCCAGCAGTTTAGCGGGGAATCATCAGCCCCAGCATTTT.

J is TRBJ2-1 and V is TRBV4-2; D may be TRBD2 (5 bases). Germline lookup yields CDR1 LGHNA and CDR2 YNFKEQ. Trimming took off 0 bases at V and 6 bases at J, with 18 bases between the two ends. CDR3 length: 17 amino acids. CDR3 amino acids: CASSQEGWGAGSNEQFF. In DNA, the CDR3 is TGTGCCAGCAGCCAAGAGGGTTGGGGAGCTGGGTCCAATGAGCAGTTCTTC.

This clonotype was observed many times. This sequence joins TRBV24-1 and TRBJ2-2; 12 nucleotides line up with TRBD1. Germline CDR1 and CDR2: KGHDR and SFDVKD. The CDR3 contains 14 residues. V lost 8 bases to trimming and J lost 7 bases; unmatched junction nucleotides: 4. The CDR3 DNA is TGTGCCACCATGGGACAGGGGGCCGACGGGGAGCTGTTTTTT. Translating it yields CATMGQGADGELFF.

In this sample, this clonotype turned up many times. CDR3: CASSFLTASNTEAFF. For the CDR3, the DNA is TGTGCCAGCAGCTTCCTGACAGCCTCGAACACTGAAGCTTTCTTT. The gene calls are TRBV14 and TRBJ1-1; a weak D match, TRBD1 (5 bases). The CDR3 has 15 amino acids. Germline-derived CDR1 and CDR2 are SGHDN and FVKESK. V was cut by 5 bases and J by 1 base, with 14 bases left in between.

This clonotype has at least ten counts. The genes are TRBV7-3 and TRBJ1-1; the D is unclear. This CDR3 has 13 amino acids. Germline V gene sequence: CDR1 SGHTA, CDR2 FQGTGA. Trimming left V 3 bases short and J 1 base short, with 6 bases between. The CDR3 DNA follows: TGTGCCAGCAGCTTGGTCACGAACACTGAAGCTTTCTTT. Translated, it gives CASSLVTNTEAFF.

As concerns this clonotype: A much larger clonotype is one base distant, so this may be a read error. The rearrangement links TRBV27 to TRBJ2-3, with 7 positions matching TRBD1. The germline gives CDR1 MNHEY, CDR2 SMNVEV (reference sequence). This CDR3 contains 15 residues. The CDR3 loop reads CAGSLYGQGTDTQYF. In nucleotides, the CDR3 is TGTGCCGGCAGTTTATATGGACAGGGCACAGATACGCAGTATTTT.

V is TRBV5-1 and J is TRBJ2-3; 12 nucleotides agree with TRBD2. V lost 9 bases and J lost 1; bases outside the gene matches: 6. The CDR3 totals 15 residues. Germline CDR1 reads SGHRS; CDR2 reads YFSETQ. CDR3 in DNA: TGCGCCACCTCTCTAGCGGGAGGGGGCACAGATACGCAGTATTTT. Translating it yields CATSLAGGGTDTQYF.

As to this clonotype: Possible read error: a much larger clone is one base away. V gene TRBV5-1 combines with J gene TRBJ2-3; a weak D match, TRBD2 (5 bases). This CDR3 is 15 amino acids long. Looked up from germline, CDR1 is SGHRS and CDR2 is YFSETQ. In nucleotides, the CDR3 is TGCGCCAGCAACTTGGCCGCGGGTATCACAGATACGCAGTATTTT. Residues: CASNLAAGITDTQYF.

This clonotype was observed many times. The rearrangement links TRBV7-9 to TRBJ1-1; no firm D call. CDR1 SEHNR and CDR2 FQNEAQ come from the germline V gene (reference sequence). The CDR3 contains 14 residues. Between the trimmed V and J ends, which lost 5 bases and 1 base, there was a span of 11 bases. CDR3 loop: CASSPWTGNTEAFF. The CDR3 nucleotides are TGTGCCAGCAGCCCGTGGACGGGGAACACTGAAGCTTTCTTT.

A few counts support this clonotype. This sequence joins TRBV10-2 and TRBJ1-4; 8 nucleotides agree with TRBD1. Trimming at V came to 7 bases and at J to 5 bases, leaving 3 bases not matched to a gene. This CDR3 spans 13 amino acids. Germline-derived CDR1 and CDR2 are WSHSY and SAAADI. CDR3 in DNA: TGCGCCAGCACCTGGGACAGGAATGAAAAACTGTTTTTT. Translation gives CASTWDRNEKLFF.

This clonotype was detected only a few times. The rearrangement uses TRBV7-9 and TRBJ2-3, with a tentative D call TRBD2 (5 bases). V was shortened by 2 bases and J by 2 bases, with 14 bases between the two germline ends. The V gene's germline CDR1 is SEHNR and CDR2 FQNEAQ (reference sequence). This CDR3 has 16 amino acids. In DNA form, the CDR3 reads TGTGCCAGCAGCTTACCACTAGTCGGGAACACAGATACGCAGTATTTT. Translated: CASSLPLVGNTDTQYF.

The chain carries TRBV11-3 and TRBJ2-5, with 7 positions matching TRBD2. This CDR3 has 13 residues. CDR1 is SGHNT, CDR2 YENEEA, per germline. V lost 6 bases, J lost 5 bases, and 6 bases stayed unmatched. The CDR3 sequence is CASRQSGTETQYF. The CDR3, as DNA: TGTGCCAGCAGACAGAGCGGGACGGAGACCCAGTACTTC. The variable domain in full, completed from reference TRBV11-3 and TRBJ2-5, reads EAGVVQSPRYKIIEKKQPVAFWCNPISGHNTLYWYLQNLGQGPELLIRYENEEAVDDSQLPKDRFSAERLKGVDSTLKIQPAELGDSAVYLCASRQSGTETQYFGPGTRLLVL.

This clonotype was detected ten times or more. CDR3 sequence: CASSEPRGGGDTQYF. The CDR3 bases are TGTGCCAGCAGTGAACCCAGGGGTGGAGGAGATACGCAGTATTTT. The V and J genes are TRBV2 and TRBJ2-3; weak D call: TRBD1 (6 bases). Germline CDR1 reads SNHLY; CDR2 reads FYNNEI. The CDR3 contains 15 residues. The germline V and J ends were trimmed by 2 bases and 5 bases, with 14 bases remaining between them.

The sample holds a few counts of this clonotype. CDR3 protein: CASSSGATDTQYF. DNA for the CDR3: TGTGCCAGCAGCTCAGGGGCCACAGATACGCAGTATTTT. The chain has TRBV7-3 and TRBJ2-3; D perhaps matches TRBD1 (6 bases). Trimming removed 4 bases at V and 2 bases at J, with 7 bases between. The germline gives CDR1 SGHTA, CDR2 FQGTGA. This CDR3 is 13 amino acids long.

This clonotype was detected only a few times. The V gene is TRBV10-1, the J gene TRBJ2-7; no clear D gene. V lost 9 bases and J lost 2, with 11 bases in between. The CDR3 sequence is 12 residues long. CDR1 and CDR2 (germline): WNHNN, SYGVQD (reference sequence). The CDR3 spells CASFERAYEQYF. In nucleotides, the CDR3 is TGCGCCAGTTTCGAAAGGGCCTACGAGCAGTACTTC.

This clonotype has at least ten counts. The chain joins TRBV6-5 to TRBJ1-5; a weak D match, TRBD1 (5 bases). The CDR3 consists of 13 residues. Trimming took off 0 bases at V and 14 bases at J, with 14 bases between the two ends. Germline V CDR1 and CDR2: MNHEY, SVGAGI. In DNA form, the CDR3 reads TGTGCCAGCAGTTACTCGACCGGCTCAGGGAAGCATTTT. Amino acids: CASSYSTGSGKHF.

The chain couples TRBV5-6 to TRBJ2-3; the D is unclear. The CDR3 has 14 amino acids. V lost 1 base and J lost 6, with 12 bases in between. Germline CDR1 is SGHDT and CDR2 is YYEEEE. The CDR3: CASSLRQTVDTQYF. The CDR3 coding sequence is TGTGCCAGCAGCTTGCGGCAGACCGTGGATACGCAGTATTTT.

The J gene is TRBJ2-7, the V gene TRBV6-5; 7 bases are shared with TRBD2. The germline gives CDR1 MNHEY, CDR2 SVGAGI. Unmatched junction bases numbered 5, after V lost 0 bases and J lost 6 bases. The length of the CDR3 is 14 residues. The CDR3 is CASSYSGLRGEQYF. The CDR3, as DNA: TGTGCCAGCAGTTACTCGGGACTACGGGGCGAGCAGTACTTC.

This clonotype was counted many times. The chain combines TRBV11-3 with TRBJ1-2, with 8 nucleotides matching TRBD1. Germline V lookup: CDR1 SGHNT, CDR2 YENEEA. After removal of 7 bases from V and 5 bases from J, the junction contained 6 bases not matched to a gene. CDR3 length: 13 amino acids. DNA for the CDR3: TGTGCCAGCACCCCGGACAGGGATTATGGCTACACCTTC. It specifies CASTPDRDYGYTF.

The J gene is TRBJ2-1, the V gene TRBV2, with 11 bases identical to TRBD2. The CDR3 runs to 17 residues. Germline V gene sequence: CDR1 SNHLY, CDR2 FYNNEI. J gave up 2 bases and V 11 bases, and 14 bases lay outside the gene matches. As DNA, the CDR3 is TGTGCCGGGGGGACATCGACTAGCGGGATAACCTACAATGAGCAGTTCTTC. Its translation is CAGGTSTSGITYNEQFF.

This clonotype was counted between two and nine times. V is TRBV2 and J is TRBJ1-2; 7 nucleotides match TRBD1. V was pared by 7 bases and J by 6 bases, with 8 bases of the junction left unmatched. The germline V gene encodes CDR1 SNHLY and CDR2 FYNNEI. This CDR3 has 13 residues. The CDR3 spells CASNPDRENGYTF. CDR3 coding DNA: TGTGCCAGCAACCCCGACAGGGAAAATGGCTACACCTTC.